A single sample is the source of the 24 T cell receptor beta chains below, sequenced in a study of blood T cell repertoires in COVID-19. TCRdb's table, derived via immunoSEQ multiplex PCR, lists solely in-frame clones and lacks some. The sample has 250,000 or so clones, approximately 86% seen once. Sequenced material: peripheral blood. Source of these receptors: a man aged 30-40 years with active or convalescent COVID-19.

The V gene is TRBV15, the J gene TRBJ2-4; a weak D match, TRBD2 (6 bases). This CDR3 has 17 amino acids. Deletions cut 1 base from V and 0 bases from J, with 13 bases between. Per germline, CDR1 LNHNV and CDR2 YYDKDF (reference sequence). The CDR3 sequence is CATSRAGGVGAKNIQYF. The CDR3 nucleotides read TGTGCCACCAGCAGAGCCGGGGGAGTCGGAGCCAAAAACATTCAGTACTTC.

This chain joins TRBV19 and TRBJ2-7; 10 nucleotides match TRBD1. This CDR3 contains 15 residues. Germline CDR1 LNHDA, CDR2 SQIVND (reference sequence). The V gene end was trimmed by 6 bases and the J gene end by 1 base; junction bases not matched to a gene: 6. CDR3: CASSGGTGESYEQYF. For the CDR3, the DNA is TGTGCCAGTAGCGGGGGGACAGGGGAGTCCTACGAGCAGTACTTC.

This clone was seen just once. The V call is TRBV14, the J call TRBJ2-5; D gene ambiguous. Trimming stripped 4 bases from V and 5 bases from J, with 17 bases between. The CDR3 has 15 amino acids. Germline V gene lookup returns CDR1 SGHDN and CDR2 FVKESK. The CDR3 here is CASSPRVARRETQYF. Written as DNA, the CDR3 is TGTGCCAGCAGCCCTCGGGTAGCCCGACGGGAGACCCAGTACTTC.

CDR3 sequence (DNA): TGTGCCAGCAACGGAGGGACAGGGGGCAACACCGGGGAGCTGTTTTTT. Translating it yields CASNGGTGGNTGELFF. The rearrangement uses TRBV13 and TRBJ2-2, with TRBD1 matching 12 bases. Germline V lookup: CDR1 PRHDT, CDR2 FYEKMQ (reference sequence). V lost 7 bases to trimming and J lost 2 bases; unmatched junction nucleotides: 5. This CDR3 has 16 residues.

This chain joins TRBV13 and TRBJ1-1; D is perhaps TRBD1 (5 bases). Germline values: CDR1 PRHDT, CDR2 FYEKMQ (reference sequence). This CDR3 region has 18 residues. V shed 3 bases and J shed 3 bases, with 23 bases lying between them. The CDR3 sequence is CASSFRYGSNQGYTEAFF. DNA for the CDR3: TGTGCCAGCAGCTTTCGGTACGGTTCGAACCAGGGTTACACTGAAGCTTTCTTT.

The chain has TRBV4-1 and TRBJ2-5, with TRBD2 identical over 11 bases. Trimming cost V 1 base and J 2 bases; bases outside gene matches: 3. Germline V CDR1 and CDR2: MGHRA, YSYEKL. The CDR3 covers 16 residues. CDR3 DNA sequence: TGCGCCAGCAGCCAAGTACTAGCGGGAGTTCAAGAGACCCAGTACTTC. Amino acid sequence: CASSQVLAGVQETQYF.

The rearrangement uses TRBV6-5 and TRBJ2-2; D is unclear. The CDR3 is made up of 14 amino acids. The V gene's germline CDR1 is MNHEY and CDR2 SVGAGI. Trimming took off 6 bases at V and 3 bases at J, with 11 bases between the two ends. CDR3 protein: CASSLRIDTGELFF. Here the CDR3 DNA reads TGTGCCAGCAGCCTGAGGATCGACACCGGGGAGCTGTTTTTT.

J is TRBJ1-5 and V is TRBV15; TRBD1 matches 10 bases. Germline V CDR1 and CDR2: LNHNV, YYDKDF (reference sequence). The CDR3 consists of 15 residues. The V and J ends lost 6 bases and 2 bases, in that order; junction bases with no gene match: 4. CDR3 in amino acids: CATRRDRGGNQPQHF. As DNA, the CDR3 is TGTGCCACCAGGCGGGACAGGGGCGGCAATCAGCCCCAGCATTTT.

The CDR3 loop is CASSYGGIYEQYF. The DNA for the CDR3 is TGTGCCAGCAGTTACGGGGGGATCTACGAGCAGTACTTC. This sequence joins TRBV6-5 and TRBJ2-7; weak D call: TRBD2 (6 bases). CDR3 length: 13 amino acids. Germline CDR1 is MNHEY and CDR2 is SVGAGI. Trimming left V 2 bases short and J 3 bases short, with 8 bases between.

J is TRBJ1-1 and V is TRBV19, with a tentative D call TRBD1 (5 bases). The CDR3 consists of 13 residues. Looked up from germline, CDR1 is LNHDA and CDR2 is SQIVND (reference sequence). The V end was cut by 3 bases, the J end by 5 bases, with 10 bases between. The CDR3 DNA follows: TGTGCCAGTAGTATGGGGGGTGGTACTGAAGCTTTCTTT. Encoded protein: CASSMGGGTEAFF.

The rearrangement joins TRBV6-4 to TRBJ1-2, with D tentatively TRBD1 (5 bases). Trimming cost V 4 bases and J 3 bases, with 12 bases left between them. Germline V gene data show CDR1 as MRHNA and CDR2 as SNTAGT. This CDR3 contains 14 residues. The chain's CDR3 is CASSAAQGDYGYTF. In nucleotides, the CDR3 is TGTGCCAGCAGTGCAGCGCAGGGTGACTATGGCTACACCTTC.

The CDR3 sequence is CASSLTSGHGELFF. Written as DNA, the CDR3 is TGTGCCAGCAGCTTAACGAGTGGGCACGGGGAGCTGTTTTTT. J is TRBJ2-2 and V is TRBV7-3; D not certain. Germline loops: CDR1 SGHTA, CDR2 FQGTGA. The V end lost 0 bases, the J end lost 7 bases, and 9 bases lay between the germline ends. The CDR3 sequence is 14 residues long.

This chain links TRBV5-4 with TRBJ2-1; 12 nucleotides agree with TRBD1. This CDR3 is built from 16 residues. The J segment lost 9 bases and the V segment lost 4 bases, leaving 11 bases of the junction unmatched. Germline CDR1 is SGHNT and CDR2 is YYREEE (reference sequence). CDR3 region: CASSRPGQGASSEQFF. CDR3 in DNA: TGTGCCAGCAGCCGGCCGGGACAGGGGGCATCTTCTGAGCAGTTCTTC.

The gene calls are TRBV7-8 and TRBJ2-7, with D tentatively TRBD1 (6 bases). The germline V gene has CDR1 SGHVS and CDR2 FQNEAQ. V gave up 0 bases and J gave up 0 bases, with 9 bases separating them. This CDR3 has 15 amino acids. The CDR3 protein is CASSLATGTSYEQYF. The CDR3 region has the DNA TGTGCCAGCAGCTTAGCGACAGGAACCTCCTACGAGCAGTACTTC.

The rearrangement links TRBV30 to TRBJ1-4; 10 positions agree with TRBD1. V dropped 5 bases and J dropped 5; count of bases not matched to a gene: 2. The CDR3 extends over 13 amino acids. Germline V lookup: CDR1 GTSNPN, CDR2 SVGIG (reference sequence). DNA of the CDR3: TGTGCCTGGGGGGGACAGGGGAATGAAAAACTGTTTTTT. Its protein product is CAWGGQGNEKLFF.

V is TRBV9 and J is TRBJ1-2, with D perhaps TRBD1 (6 bases). The CDR3 length is 13 residues. The V and J ends lost 4 bases and 8 bases respectively, with 15 bases between them. Germline values: CDR1 SGDLS, CDR2 YYNGEE. CDR3 nucleotide sequence: TGTGCCAGCAGCCGAACAGGGCTGGAGGGCTACACCTTC. Protein product: CASSRTGLEGYTF.

The chain uses TRBV6-5 and TRBJ1-3, with D possibly being TRBD1 (6 bases). Germline CDR1 reads MNHEY; CDR2 reads SVGAGI. V lost 6 bases and J lost 0, with 12 bases in between. The CDR3 totals 15 residues. The CDR3 DNA reads TGTGCCAGCAGCCCGGACAGCCGCTCTGGAAACACCATATATTTT. It specifies CASSPDSRSGNTIYF.

The chain joins TRBV18 to TRBJ1-4; 7 bases are a match to TRBD1. Per germline, CDR1 KGHSH and CDR2 LQKENI. The CDR3 totals 15 residues. V shed 6 bases, J shed 8 bases, and the junction held 12 bases outside the gene matches. CDR3 nucleotides: TGTGCCAGCTCGGACAGGACGGAGGAGCGGGAAAAACTGTTTTTT. This sequence encodes CASSDRTEEREKLFF.

The chain is built from TRBV7-6 and TRBJ2-6; no clear D gene. CDR3 length: 18 residues. Trimming left V 1 base short and J 0 bases short, with 13 bases between. Germline loops: CDR1 SGHVS, CDR2 FNYEAQ. This CDR3 reads CASSLDPQTSSGANVLTF. The CDR3 coding sequence is TGTGCCAGCAGCTTAGACCCCCAAACCAGCTCTGGGGCCAACGTCCTGACTTTC.

V and J are TRBV7-3 and TRBJ2-3, with 10 bases lining up with TRBD1. Germline CDR1 and CDR2: SGHTA and FQGTGA. This CDR3 has 13 amino acids. V dropped 5 bases and J dropped 6; count of bases not matched to a gene: 2. CDR3 DNA sequence: TGTGCCAGCAGCAGACAGGGGGCGGATACGCAGTATTTT. It codes for CASSRQGADTQYF.

This chain links TRBV4-3 with TRBJ1-1; D gene unclear. Trimming shortened V by 0 bases and J by 3 bases, and 8 bases separated the two germline ends. The CDR3 is 14 residues long. Per germline, CDR1 LGHNA and CDR2 YSLEER. In nucleotides, the CDR3 is TGCGCCAGCAGCCAAGATAGAACCGACACTGAAGCTTTCTTT. Translating gives CASSQDRTDTEAFF.

This chain joins TRBV29-1 and TRBJ1-2, with D perhaps matching TRBD1 (5 bases). V dropped 2 bases and J dropped 4 bases, with 14 bases sitting between them. CDR1 is SQVTM, CDR2 ANQGSEA, per germline. The CDR3 contains 14 residues. The CDR3: CSVESGGRGYGYTF. CDR3 in DNA: TGCAGCGTTGAATCGGGGGGTAGAGGCTATGGCTACACCTTC.

This chain joins TRBV18 and TRBJ2-7, with 8 bases identical to TRBD1. Trimming removed 5 bases from V and 3 bases from J; junction bases left unmatched: 12. Germline values: CDR1 KGHSH, CDR2 LQKENI. The CDR3 length is 16 residues. CDR3 region: CASSALDRAVNYEQYF. Written as DNA, the CDR3 is TGTGCCAGCTCAGCCCTGGACAGGGCGGTTAACTACGAGCAGTACTTC. The full variable domain, completed using reference TRBV18 and TRBJ2-7, is NAGVMQNPRHLVRRRGQEARLRCSPMKGHSHVYWYRQLPEEGLKFMVYLQKENIIDESGMPKERFSAEFPKEGPSILRIQQVVRGDSAAYFCASSALDRAVNYEQYFGPGTRLTVT.

The chain is built from TRBV25-1 and TRBJ2-3, with 8 bases fitting TRBD2. Germline V gene lookup returns CDR1 MGHDK and CDR2 SYGVNS. CDR3 size: 16 residues. With V trimmed by 1 base and J by 1 base, 4 bases remained unmatched. CDR3 residues: CASSEFVSGGTDTQYF. As DNA, the CDR3 is TGTGCCAGCAGTGAATTCGTTAGCGGGGGCACAGATACGCAGTATTTT.